The clone carrying this T cell receptor (beta chain) was found many times. Its antigen is unknown. Germline V gives CDR1 SGHTA, CDR2 FQGNSA. There are 12 residues in the CDR3. The V end lost 3 bases, the J end lost 1 base, and 3 bases lay between the germline ends. TCRdb ran MiXCR on the reads and lists one entry per CDR3 protein. Here the sample spans about 700,000 distinct CDR3 sequences, around 31% being singletons. This sample was taken from a study of T cell repertoires in cytomegalovirus infection. Study details: Well-studied HLA-B-restricted epitopes and recently identified HLA-C-restricted epitopes of CMV were both used in the study. A matching HLA type, together with CMV infection, was signaled by public TCR beta signatures.

Points from the study as a whole: Frequencies of public TCR beta families were cumulated, and this identified carriers of CMV plus the relevant HLA.

The chain employs TRBV7-2 and TRBJ1-1; D call uncertain. The receptor comes from a human donor in good health (CMV status not recorded). Some clones in this sample may be carry-over from other donors' samples. This specimen consisted of cultured PBMCs, obtained from culture after CMV antigen stimulation. The CDR3 sequence is CASSFRNTEAFF. CDR3 nucleotide sequence: TGTGCCAGCAGCTTCCGGAACACTGAAGCTTTCTTT.